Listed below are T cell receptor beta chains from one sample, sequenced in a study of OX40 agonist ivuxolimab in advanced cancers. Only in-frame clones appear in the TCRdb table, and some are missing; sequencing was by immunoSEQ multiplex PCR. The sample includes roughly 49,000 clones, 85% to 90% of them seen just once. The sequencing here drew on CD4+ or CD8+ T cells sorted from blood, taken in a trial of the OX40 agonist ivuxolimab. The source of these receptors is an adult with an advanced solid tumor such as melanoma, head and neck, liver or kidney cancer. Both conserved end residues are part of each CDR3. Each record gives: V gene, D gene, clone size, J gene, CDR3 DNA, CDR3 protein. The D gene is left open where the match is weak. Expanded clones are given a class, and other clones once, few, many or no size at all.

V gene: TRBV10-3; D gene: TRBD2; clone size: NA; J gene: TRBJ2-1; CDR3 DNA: TGTGCCTCCTCGGGAGGGGACAATGAGCAGTTCTTC; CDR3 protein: CASSGGDNEQFF
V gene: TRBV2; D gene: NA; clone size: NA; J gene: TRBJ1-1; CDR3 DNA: TGTGCCACCATCTGGGGGGGCCTTAAAAACACTGAAGCTTTCTTT; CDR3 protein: CATIWGGLKNTEAFF
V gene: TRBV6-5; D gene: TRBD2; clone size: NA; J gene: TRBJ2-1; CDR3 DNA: TGTGCCAGCAGTTACTCGCCGGGACTAGCGGGAGATGAGCAGTTCTTC; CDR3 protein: CASSYSPGLAGDEQFF
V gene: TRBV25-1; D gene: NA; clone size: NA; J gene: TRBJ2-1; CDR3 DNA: TGTGCCAGCAGGGATGGATGGAAGGGAGTAGGTGAGCAGTTCTTC; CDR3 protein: CASRDGWKGVGEQFF
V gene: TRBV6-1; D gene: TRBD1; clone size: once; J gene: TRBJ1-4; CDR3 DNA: TGTGCCAGCAGTGAAATTACCAGGGGGCTTGAAAAACTGTTTTTT; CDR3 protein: CASSEITRGLEKLFF
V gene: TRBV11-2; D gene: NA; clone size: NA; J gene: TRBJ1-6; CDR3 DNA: TGTGCCAGCAGCTTAGAGGCGGTGGGGAGGCTTAAGGGAACGGCCCCCCTCCACTTT; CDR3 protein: CASSLEAVGRLKGTAPLHF
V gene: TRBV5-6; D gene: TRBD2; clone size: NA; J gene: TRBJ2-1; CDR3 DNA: TGTGCCAGCAGCCCTAGGACTAGCGGGAGGGTCTACAATGAGCAGTTCTTC; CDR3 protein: CASSPRTSGRVYNEQFF
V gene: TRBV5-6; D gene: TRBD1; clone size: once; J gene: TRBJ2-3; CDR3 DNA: TGTGCCAGCAGCCCCCGACGCCTGACAGGGGGAAGCACAGATACGCAGTATTTT; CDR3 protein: CASSPRRLTGGSTDTQYF
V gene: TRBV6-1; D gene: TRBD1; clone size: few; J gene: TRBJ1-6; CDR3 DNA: TGTGCCAGCAGGACCCGGGGACAGTTTAATTCACCCCTCCACTTT; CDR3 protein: CASRTRGQFNSPLHF
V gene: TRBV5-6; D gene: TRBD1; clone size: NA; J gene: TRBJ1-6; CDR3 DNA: TGTGCCAGCAGCTTTGACGGGACAGCGAGCTCCTATAATTCACCCCTCCACTTT; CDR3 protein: CASSFDGTASSYNSPLHF
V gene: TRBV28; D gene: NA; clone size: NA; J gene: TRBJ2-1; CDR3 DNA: TGTGCCAGCAGTTTGATTGCGAATGAGCAGTTCTTC; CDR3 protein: CASSLIANEQFF
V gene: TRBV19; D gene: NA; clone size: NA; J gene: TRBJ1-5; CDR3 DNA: TGTGGGGCTGGGAATCAGCCCCAGCATTTT; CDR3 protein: CGAGNQPQHF
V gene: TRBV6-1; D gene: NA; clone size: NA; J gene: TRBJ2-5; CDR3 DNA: TGTGCCAGCAGGGGAAAAGAGACCCAGTACTTC; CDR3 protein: CASRGKETQYF
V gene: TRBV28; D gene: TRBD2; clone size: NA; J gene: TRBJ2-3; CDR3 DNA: TGTGCCAGCAGTTTACCCACTAGCGGGAGGGCCTTTTCTACAGATACGCAGTATTTT; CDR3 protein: CASSLPTSGRAFSTDTQYF
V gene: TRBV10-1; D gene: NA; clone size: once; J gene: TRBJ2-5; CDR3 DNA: TGCGCCAGCAAGGTGGGTTGGGAGACCCAGTACTTC; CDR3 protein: CASKVGWETQYF
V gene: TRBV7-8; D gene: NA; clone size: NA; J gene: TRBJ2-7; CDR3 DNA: TGTGCCAGCAGCTTAAGGGCCTGGCGTAGGAGCGGCTACGAGCAGTACTTC; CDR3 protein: CASSLRAWRRSGYEQYF
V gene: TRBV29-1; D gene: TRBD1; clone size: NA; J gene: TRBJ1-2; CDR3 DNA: TGCAGCGTTGAGGGGACAGAAACTAACTATGGCTACACCTTC; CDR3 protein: CSVEGTETNYGYTF